This T cell receptor beta chain was profiled in a study of blood T cells in healthy people across ages. Overall study context: The capture of about one barcoded beta molecule per two T cells was achieved by template switching.

A second PCR, run for roughly 7 to 11 cycles, used a sample-barcoded 5' primer plus a J-beta primer mix. TCRdb recomputed calls from the 5' RACE reads with MiXCR, one row per CDR3 protein. This table holds about 620,000 distinct CDR3 sequences, under 25% found once. Overall study results and limits: Shifts in expanded clonotypes may have been confounded by donor CMV status, which was unknown. As naive T cell percentage varied, TCR beta diversity correlated strongly with it.

About this clonotype itself: Its antigen is unidentified.

V lost 5 bases, J lost 7 bases, and 18 bases lay in between. The CDR3 extends over 14 amino acids. Germline V CDR1 and CDR2: DFQATT, SNEGSKA (reference sequence). This receptor was taken from a man between 65 and 85 years old in good health. The sample taken for sequencing was blood. The V call is TRBV20-1, the J call TRBJ2-1; D is ambiguous. The CDR3 DNA reads as TGCAGTGCTCTCTCCGACTCAGTTGCTAATGAGCAGTTCTTC. It codes for CSALSDSVANEQFF.